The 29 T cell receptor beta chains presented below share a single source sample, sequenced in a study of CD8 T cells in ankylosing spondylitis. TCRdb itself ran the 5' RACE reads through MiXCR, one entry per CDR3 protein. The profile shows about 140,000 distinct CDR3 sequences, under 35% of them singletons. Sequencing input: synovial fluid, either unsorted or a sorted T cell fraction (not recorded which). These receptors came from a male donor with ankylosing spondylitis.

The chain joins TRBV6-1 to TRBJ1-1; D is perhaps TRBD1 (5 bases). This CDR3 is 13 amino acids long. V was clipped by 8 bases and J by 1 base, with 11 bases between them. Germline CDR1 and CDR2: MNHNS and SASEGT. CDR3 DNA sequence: TGTGCCAGCGGGGACGGGTGGAACACTGAAGCTTTCTTT. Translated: CASGDGWNTEAFF.

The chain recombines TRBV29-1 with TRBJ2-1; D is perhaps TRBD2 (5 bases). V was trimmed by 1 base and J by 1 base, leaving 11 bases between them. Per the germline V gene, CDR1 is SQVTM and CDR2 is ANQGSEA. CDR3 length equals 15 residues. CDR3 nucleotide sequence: TGCAGCGTTGAAGGGGTTCAGCGGTCCTACAATGAGCAGTTCTTC. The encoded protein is CSVEGVQRSYNEQFF.

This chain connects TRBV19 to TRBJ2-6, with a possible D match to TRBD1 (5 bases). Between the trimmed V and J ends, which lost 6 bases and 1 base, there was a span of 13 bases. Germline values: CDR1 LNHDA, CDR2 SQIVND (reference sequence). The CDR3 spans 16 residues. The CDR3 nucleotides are TGTGCCAGTAGGGGGCAGGTTCGGTCTGGGGCCAACGTCCTGACTTTC. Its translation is CASRGQVRSGANVLTF.

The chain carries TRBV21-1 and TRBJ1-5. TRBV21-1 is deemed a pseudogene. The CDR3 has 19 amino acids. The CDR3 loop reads CASSKIPPQGTSGWQPQHF. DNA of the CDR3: TGTGCCAGCAGCAAAATACCGCCTCAGGGCACCAGCGGCTGGCAGCCCCAGCATTTT.

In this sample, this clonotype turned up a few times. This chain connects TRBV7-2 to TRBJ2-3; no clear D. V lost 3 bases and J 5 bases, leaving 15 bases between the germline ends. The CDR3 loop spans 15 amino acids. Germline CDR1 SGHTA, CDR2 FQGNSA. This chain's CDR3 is CASSFLSRLEDTQYF. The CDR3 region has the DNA TGTGCCAGCAGCTTCCTCTCCCGACTCGAAGATACGCAGTATTTT.

CDR3 loop: CASSLGVGIGNEQFF. The CDR3 region has the DNA TGTGCCAGCAGCTTAGGGGTGGGGATCGGGAATGAGCAGTTCTTC. The chain employs TRBV11-2 and TRBJ2-1; no firm D call. This CDR3 comprises 15 residues. The germline CDR1 and CDR2 sequences are SGHAT and FQNNGV. The V and J ends lost 1 base and 7 bases respectively, with 14 bases between them.

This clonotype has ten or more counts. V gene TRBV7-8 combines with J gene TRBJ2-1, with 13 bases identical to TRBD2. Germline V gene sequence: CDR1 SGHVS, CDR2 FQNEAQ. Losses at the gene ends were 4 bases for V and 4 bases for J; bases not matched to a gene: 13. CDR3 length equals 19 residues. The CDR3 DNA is TGTGCCAGCAGCTCACGGCGGACTAGCGGGAGCTCGTCGTACAATGAGCAGTTCTTC. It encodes CASSSRRTSGSSSYNEQFF.

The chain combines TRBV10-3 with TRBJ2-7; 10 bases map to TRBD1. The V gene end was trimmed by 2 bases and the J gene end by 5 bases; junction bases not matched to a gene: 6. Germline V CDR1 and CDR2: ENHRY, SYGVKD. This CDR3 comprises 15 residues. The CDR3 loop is CAISEARDRGNEQYF. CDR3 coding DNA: TGTGCCATCAGTGAGGCAAGGGACAGGGGAAACGAGCAGTACTTC.

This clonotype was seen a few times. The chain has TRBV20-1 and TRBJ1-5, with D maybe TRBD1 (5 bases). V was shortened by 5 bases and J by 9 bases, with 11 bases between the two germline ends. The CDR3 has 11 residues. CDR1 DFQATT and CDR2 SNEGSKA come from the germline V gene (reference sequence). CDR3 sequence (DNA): TGCAGTGCTCCATTGGGGGGGCCCCAGCATTTT. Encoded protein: CSAPLGGPQHF.

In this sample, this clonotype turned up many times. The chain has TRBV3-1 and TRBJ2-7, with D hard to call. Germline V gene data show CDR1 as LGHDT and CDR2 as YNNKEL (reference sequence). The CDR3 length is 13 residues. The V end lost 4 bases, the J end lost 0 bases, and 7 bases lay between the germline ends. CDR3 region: CASSPLGSYEQYF. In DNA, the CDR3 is TGTGCCAGCAGCCCCCTCGGCTCCTACGAGCAGTACTTC.

This CDR3 reads CASSLGGTVYGYTF. CDR3 DNA: TGTGCCAGCAGCTTAGGTGGGACCGTTTATGGCTACACCTTC. The chain combines TRBV13 with TRBJ1-2; D possibly corresponds to TRBD1 (5 bases). V was clipped by 0 bases and J by 5 bases, with 10 bases between them. CDR1 is PRHDT, CDR2 FYEKMQ, per germline (reference sequence). The CDR3 has 14 amino acids.

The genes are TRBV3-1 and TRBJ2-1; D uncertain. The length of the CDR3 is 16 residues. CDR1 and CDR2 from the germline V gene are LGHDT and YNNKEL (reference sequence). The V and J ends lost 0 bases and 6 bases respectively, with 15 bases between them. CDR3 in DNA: TGTGCCAGCAGCCAAGAAGAGACTCCCTATACCAATGAGCAGTTCTTC. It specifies CASSQEETPYTNEQFF.

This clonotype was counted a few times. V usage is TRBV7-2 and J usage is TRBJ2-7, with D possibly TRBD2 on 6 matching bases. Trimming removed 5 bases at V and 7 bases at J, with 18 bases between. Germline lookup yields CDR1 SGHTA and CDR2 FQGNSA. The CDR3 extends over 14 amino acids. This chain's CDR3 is CASSLGTGPREQYF. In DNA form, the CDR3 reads TGTGCCAGCAGCCTGGGGACTGGCCCTCGGGAGCAGTACTTC.

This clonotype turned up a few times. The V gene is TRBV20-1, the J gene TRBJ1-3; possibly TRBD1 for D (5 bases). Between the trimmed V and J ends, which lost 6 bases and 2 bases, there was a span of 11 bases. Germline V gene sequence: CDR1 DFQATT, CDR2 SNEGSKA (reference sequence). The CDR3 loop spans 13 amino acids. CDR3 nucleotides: TGCAGTGCCCAGGGTTCGACTGGAAACACCATATATTTT. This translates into CSAQGSTGNTIYF.

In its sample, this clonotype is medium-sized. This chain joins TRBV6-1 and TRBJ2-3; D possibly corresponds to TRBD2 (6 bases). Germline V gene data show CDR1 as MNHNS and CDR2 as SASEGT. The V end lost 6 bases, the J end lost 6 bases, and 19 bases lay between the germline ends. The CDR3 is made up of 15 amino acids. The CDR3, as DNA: TGTGCCAGCAGGGGGGGTCGGGAGAGGGAGGATACGCAGTATTTT. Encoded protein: CASRGGREREDTQYF.

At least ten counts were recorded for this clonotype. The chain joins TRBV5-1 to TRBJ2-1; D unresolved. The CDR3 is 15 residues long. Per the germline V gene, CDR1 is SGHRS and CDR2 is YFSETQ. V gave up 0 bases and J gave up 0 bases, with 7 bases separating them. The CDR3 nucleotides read TGCGCCAGCAGCTTGGCCCCTAACTCCTACAATGAGCAGTTCTTC. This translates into CASSLAPNSYNEQFF. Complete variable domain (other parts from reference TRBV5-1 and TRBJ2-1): KAGVTQTPRYLIKTRGQQVTLSCSPISGHRSVSWYQQTPGQGLQFLFEYFSETQRNKGNFPGRFSGRQFSNSRSEMNVSTLELGDSALYLCASSLAPNSYNEQFFGPGTRLTVL.

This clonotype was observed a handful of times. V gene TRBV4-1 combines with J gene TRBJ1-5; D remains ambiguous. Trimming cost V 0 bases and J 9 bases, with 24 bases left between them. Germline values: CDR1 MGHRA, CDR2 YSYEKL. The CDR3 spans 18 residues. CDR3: CASSQEIFVGLNFRPQHF. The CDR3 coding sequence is TGCGCCAGCAGCCAAGAGATTTTCGTAGGGCTGAATTTTCGGCCCCAGCATTTT.

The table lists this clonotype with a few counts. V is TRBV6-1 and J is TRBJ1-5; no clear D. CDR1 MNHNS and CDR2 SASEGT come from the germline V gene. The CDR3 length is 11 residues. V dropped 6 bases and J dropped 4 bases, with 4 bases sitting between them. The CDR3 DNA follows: TGTGCCAGCAGGGGTAATCAGCCCCAGCATTTT. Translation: CASRGNQPQHF.

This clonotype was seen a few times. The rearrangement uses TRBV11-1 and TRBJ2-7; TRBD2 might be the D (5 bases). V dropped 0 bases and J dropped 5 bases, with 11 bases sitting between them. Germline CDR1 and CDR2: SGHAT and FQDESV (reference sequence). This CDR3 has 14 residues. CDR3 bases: TGTGCCAGCAGCTTAGCGTTCGGGGTGCACGAGCAGTACTTC. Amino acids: CASSLAFGVHEQYF.

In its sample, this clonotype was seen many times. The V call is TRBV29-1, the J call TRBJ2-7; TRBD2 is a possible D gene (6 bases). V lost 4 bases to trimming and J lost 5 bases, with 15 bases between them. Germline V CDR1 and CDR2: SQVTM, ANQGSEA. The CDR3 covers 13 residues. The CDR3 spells CSVVVPGRNEQYF. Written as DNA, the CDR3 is TGCAGCGTTGTTGTTCCAGGGAGGAACGAGCAGTACTTC.

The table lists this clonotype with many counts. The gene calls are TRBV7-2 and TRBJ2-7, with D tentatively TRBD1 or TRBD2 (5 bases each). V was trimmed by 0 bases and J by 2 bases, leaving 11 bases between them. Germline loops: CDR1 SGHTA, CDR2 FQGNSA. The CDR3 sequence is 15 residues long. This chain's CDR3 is CASSLAWGKAYEQYF. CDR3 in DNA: TGTGCCAGCAGCTTAGCGTGGGGGAAAGCCTACGAGCAGTACTTC. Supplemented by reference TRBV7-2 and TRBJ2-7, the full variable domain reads GAGVSQSPSNKVTEKGKDVELRCDPISGHTALYWYRQSLGQGLEFLIYFQGNSAPDKSGLPSDRFSAERTGGSVSTLTIQRTQQEDSAVYLCASSLAWGKAYEQYFGPGTRLTVT.

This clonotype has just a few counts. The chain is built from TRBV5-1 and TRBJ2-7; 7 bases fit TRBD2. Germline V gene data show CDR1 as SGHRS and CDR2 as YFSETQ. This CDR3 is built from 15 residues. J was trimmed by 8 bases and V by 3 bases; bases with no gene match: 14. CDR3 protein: CASSSGGGTDSQQYF. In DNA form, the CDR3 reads TGCGCCAGCAGCTCGGGCGGGGGAACGGACTCTCAGCAGTACTTC.

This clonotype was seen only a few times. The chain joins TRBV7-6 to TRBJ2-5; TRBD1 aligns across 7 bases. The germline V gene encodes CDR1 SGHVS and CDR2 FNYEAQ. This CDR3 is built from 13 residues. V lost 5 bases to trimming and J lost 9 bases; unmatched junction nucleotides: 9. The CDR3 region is CASSRDSKKAQYF. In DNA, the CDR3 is TGTGCCAGCAGCCGGGACAGCAAAAAGGCCCAGTACTTC.

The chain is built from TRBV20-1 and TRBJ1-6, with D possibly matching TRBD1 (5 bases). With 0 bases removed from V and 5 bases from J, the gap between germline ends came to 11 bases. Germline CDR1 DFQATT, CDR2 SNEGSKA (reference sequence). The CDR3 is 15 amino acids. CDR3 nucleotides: TGCAGTGCTAGAGATTTTGGGGGAAATAATTCACCCCTCCACTTT. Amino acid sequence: CSARDFGGNNSPLHF.

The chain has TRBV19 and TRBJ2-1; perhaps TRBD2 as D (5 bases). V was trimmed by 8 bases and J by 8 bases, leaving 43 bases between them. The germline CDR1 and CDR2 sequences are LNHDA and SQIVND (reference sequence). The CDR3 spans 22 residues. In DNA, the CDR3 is TGTGCCAGTCAACAAGGAGGCACGTCGTGGTCCTCGGCTGATTCGGGTTTCTATGAGCAGTTCTTC. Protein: CASQQGGTSWSSADSGFYEQFF.

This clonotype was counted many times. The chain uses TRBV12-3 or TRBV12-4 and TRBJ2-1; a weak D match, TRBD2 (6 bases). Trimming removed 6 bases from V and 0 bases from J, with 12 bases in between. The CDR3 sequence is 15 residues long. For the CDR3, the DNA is TGTGCCAGCAGCCCTCGGGACTCCTCCTACAATGAGCAGTTCTTC. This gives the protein CASSPRDSSYNEQFF.

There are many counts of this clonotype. Here the CDR3 reads CASSQVRVSPLHF. In nucleotides, the CDR3 is TGTGCCAGCAGCCAAGTCAGAGTTTCACCCCTCCACTTT. The chain employs TRBV3-1 and TRBJ1-6; no clear D. The V gene's germline CDR1 is LGHDT and CDR2 YNNKEL (reference sequence). With 1 base removed from V and 9 bases from J, the gap between germline ends came to 7 bases. The CDR3 covers 13 residues.

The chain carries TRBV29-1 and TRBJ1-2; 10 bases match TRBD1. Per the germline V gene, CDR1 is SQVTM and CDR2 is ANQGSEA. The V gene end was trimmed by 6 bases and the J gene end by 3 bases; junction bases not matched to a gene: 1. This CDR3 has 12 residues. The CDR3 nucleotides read TGCAGCGTGACAGGGGGCGACTATGGCTACACCTTC. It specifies CSVTGGDYGYTF.

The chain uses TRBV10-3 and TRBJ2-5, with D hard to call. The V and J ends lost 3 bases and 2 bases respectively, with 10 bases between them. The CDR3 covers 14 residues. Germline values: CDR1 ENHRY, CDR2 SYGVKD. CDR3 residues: CAISEHSGQETQYF. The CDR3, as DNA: TGTGCCATCAGTGAACACTCCGGACAAGAGACCCAGTACTTC.